Below are 20 T cell receptor beta chains sequenced from a single sample in a study of T cells in Graves' hyperthyroidism and ophthalmopathy. Template material for amplifying TCR beta CDR3 regions consisted of RNA transcripts. In the first-round RT-PCR of the TCR CDR3, the HTBI primer set was used. TCRdb used MiXCR to reprocess the multiplex PCR reads, holding one entry per CDR3 protein. Here the sample spans fewer than 500,000 distinct CDR3 sequences, around 13% being singletons. Sequenced input: blood. The receptor source for this set is a woman aged 25 to 39 with Graves' ophthalmopathy.

This clonotype has a count of ten or more. The V and J genes are TRBV18 and TRBJ2-5; D is undetermined. The CDR3 covers 17 residues. Per the germline V gene, CDR1 is KGHSH and CDR2 is LQKENI. V lost 3 bases and J 5 bases, leaving 22 bases between the germline ends. The CDR3 coding sequence is TGTGCCAGCTCACCGAATATTTTGCAGGCGCGCACTGAGACCCAGTACTTC. Protein: CASSPNILQARTETQYF.

This clonotype was seen at least ten times. V usage is TRBV28 and J usage is TRBJ2-6; no definite D call. The CDR3 loop spans 15 amino acids. Trimming removed 7 bases at V and 1 base at J, with 11 bases between. CDR1 MDHEN and CDR2 SYDVKM come from the germline V gene. The CDR3 nucleotides are TGTGCCAGCACCCAATCGGCTTCTGGGGCCAACGTCCTGACTTTC. Its translation is CASTQSASGANVLTF.

This clonotype appeared many times. The V call is TRBV11-3, the J call TRBJ2-5, with 9 positions matching TRBD1. After removal of 3 bases from V and 6 bases from J, the junction contained 11 bases not matched to a gene. Germline CDR1 SGHNT, CDR2 YENEEA. The length of the CDR3 is 16 residues. The DNA for the CDR3 is TGTGCCAGCAGCTTTTTACTGGGACAGGGTGTGAAGACCCAGTACTTC. Its protein is CASSFLLGQGVKTQYF.

This clonotype was detected many times. The rearrangement joins TRBV27 to TRBJ1-1; TRBD1 aligns across 11 bases. Per the germline V gene, CDR1 is MNHEY and CDR2 is SMNVEV (reference sequence). The length of the CDR3 is 18 residues. Losses at the gene ends were 1 base for V and 5 bases for J; bases not matched to a gene: 12. CDR3 bases: TGTGCCAGCAGTTTATGGCCGGGACAGGGGGTTCGGATTACTGAAGCTTTCTTT. Translating gives CASSLWPGQGVRITEAFF.

This clonotype was seen repeatedly, ten times or more. The chain carries TRBV30 and TRBJ2-7; D uncertain. Germline values: CDR1 GTSNPN, CDR2 SVGIG (reference sequence). V was trimmed by 1 base and J by 2 bases, leaving 12 bases between them. The CDR3 is 14 residues long. CDR3 amino acids: CAWSEIGQTYEQYF. In nucleotides, the CDR3 is TGTGCCTGGAGTGAGATAGGGCAGACCTACGAGCAGTACTTC. Complete variable domain (other parts from reference TRBV30 and TRBJ2-7): SQTIHQWPATLVQPVGSPLSLECTVEGTSNPNLYWYRQAAGRGLQLLFYSVGIGQISSEVPQNLSASRPQDRQFILSSKKLLLSDSGFYLCAWSEIGQTYEQYFGPGTRLTVT.

This clonotype was seen repeatedly, ten times or more. The chain has TRBV20-1 and TRBJ2-3; 8 positions agree with TRBD1. This CDR3 has 14 residues. Germline trimming cut 3 bases from V and 4 bases from J; bases unmatched to any gene: 6. Germline V lookup: CDR1 DFQATT, CDR2 SNEGSKA (reference sequence). In nucleotides, the CDR3 is TGCAGTGCTAGCCAGGACAGGGCTGCAGATACGCAGTATTTT. Encoded protein: CSASQDRAADTQYF.

Ten or more counts support this clonotype. The rearrangement joins TRBV6-1 to TRBJ2-4, with D perhaps matching TRBD1 (5 bases). Germline lookup yields CDR1 MNHNS and CDR2 SASEGT. This CDR3 spans 15 amino acids. The ends were cut back, 4 bases at V and 6 bases at J, with 16 bases in the middle. In nucleotides, the CDR3 is TGTGCCAGCAGTGCCCGACAGAACACCGCAAACATTCAGTACTTC. Its protein is CASSARQNTANIQYF.

The V gene is TRBV10-3, the J gene TRBJ2-1; TRBD1 is a possible D gene (6 bases). With 6 bases removed from V and 7 bases from J, the gap between germline ends came to 13 bases. Germline loops: CDR1 ENHRY, CDR2 SYGVKD. The CDR3 length is 13 residues. This chain's CDR3 is CAIRLGGVNEQFF. Written as DNA, the CDR3 is TGTGCCATCAGACTAGGGGGTGTGAATGAGCAGTTCTTC.

In its sample, this clonotype was seen a few times. Since a much larger clone is just one base distant, this may be a read error. The chain joins TRBV10-3 to TRBJ1-1; D is undetermined. The CDR3 has 14 amino acids. The V gene lost 2 bases and the J gene lost 4 bases, with 11 bases spanning the gap. Germline CDR1 reads ENHRY; CDR2 reads SYGVKD. The CDR3 protein is CAISETEGVTEAFF. DNA for the CDR3: TGTGCCATCAGTGAGACAGAGGGTGTCACTGAAGCTTTCTTT.

This clonotype was seen a handful of times. The gene calls are TRBV29-1 and TRBJ1-1; D gene uncertain. The CDR3 sequence is 13 residues long. Germline CDR1 reads SQVTM; CDR2 reads ANQGSEA. V was clipped by 7 bases and J by 0 bases, with 12 bases between them. The CDR3, as DNA: TGCAGCGCGATGGCTAACATGAACACTGAAGCTTTCTTT. Protein product: CSAMANMNTEAFF. The full variable domain, rest sourced from reference TRBV29-1 and TRBJ1-1, is SAVISQKPSRDICQRGTSLTIQCQVDSQVTMMFWYRQQPGQSLTLIATANQGSEATYESGFVIDKFPISRPNLTFSTLTVSNMSPEDSSIYLCSAMANMNTEAFFGQGTRLTVV.

The gene calls are TRBV6-1 and TRBJ2-7, with a weak D call TRBD1 (6 bases). The CDR3 runs 13 residues. In germline, CDR1 is MNHNS, CDR2 SASEGT. With 2 bases removed from V and 4 bases from J, the gap between germline ends came to 9 bases. The CDR3: CASSEQGKYEQYF. The CDR3 bases are TGTGCCAGCAGTGAACAGGGGAAGTACGAGCAGTACTTC.

In this sample, this clonotype turned up many times. This chain connects TRBV6-1 to TRBJ1-2; D is undetermined. The CDR3 is 13 residues long. V was clipped by 7 bases and J by 6 bases, with 15 bases between them. From germline, CDR1 is MNHNS and CDR2 SASEGT. The CDR3 bases are TGTGCCAGCACCCTCACAGTATACGATGGCTACACCTTC. Translating it yields CASTLTVYDGYTF.

This clonotype came up many times. The chain has TRBV28 and TRBJ2-5, with 10 bases identical to TRBD1. Germline CDR1 and CDR2: MDHEN and SYDVKM. The CDR3 is made up of 15 amino acids. V dropped 4 bases and J dropped 5; count of bases not matched to a gene: 7. This CDR3 is CASSSGTGEAETQYF. The CDR3 region has the DNA TGTGCCAGCAGTTCCGGGACAGGGGAGGCGGAGACCCAGTACTTC.

Many counts were recorded for this clonotype. This chain connects TRBV11-1 to TRBJ1-2; D gene ambiguous. Germline CDR1 SGHAT, CDR2 FQDESV (reference sequence). The ends were cut back, 5 bases at V and 6 bases at J, with 25 bases in the middle. This CDR3 spans 17 amino acids. CDR3 DNA sequence: TGTGCCAGCAGCCGCCTCAGGTTTGGTGTTGGGCAGGATGGCTACACCTTC. Amino acids: CASSRLRFGVGQDGYTF.

The chain combines TRBV15 with TRBJ1-6, with a tentative D call TRBD1 (5 bases). V was cut by 7 bases and J by 10 bases, with 14 bases left in between. This CDR3 has 13 amino acids. CDR1 is LNHNV and CDR2 is YYDKDF in the germline V gene (reference sequence). CDR3 amino acids: CATTPQEGSPLHF. Here the CDR3 DNA reads TGTGCCACCACTCCACAGGAGGGATCACCCCTCCACTTT.

CDR3 sequence (DNA): TGTGCCAGCAGTTACCGTACTAGCGGGGGTCTCGAGCAGTACTTC. Amino acid sequence: CASSYRTSGGLEQYF. The chain recombines TRBV6-5 with TRBJ2-7, with TRBD2 matching over 11 bases. V gave up 2 bases and J gave up 6 bases; unmatched junction bases: 6. CDR1 and CDR2 (germline): MNHEY, SVGAGI. The CDR3 runs to 15 residues.

This clonotype has at least ten counts. This chain joins TRBV12-3 or TRBV12-4 and TRBJ2-7; D is uncertain. CDR3 length: 13 residues. Trimming took off 6 bases at V and 2 bases at J, with 11 bases between the two ends. CDR3 sequence (DNA): TGTGCCAGCAGCCTACACGAAACCTACGAGCAGTACTTC. Encoded protein: CASSLHETYEQYF.

In its sample, this clonotype was seen many times. The chain links TRBV11-3 to TRBJ2-3, with D perhaps TRBD2 (6 bases). The CDR3 consists of 16 residues. Looked up from germline, CDR1 is SGHNT and CDR2 is YENEEA. Trimming shortened V by 2 bases and J by 0 bases, and 12 bases separated the two germline ends. The DNA for the CDR3 is TGTGCCAGCAGCTTATTTAGTGGGACTAGCACAGATACGCAGTATTTT. Protein: CASSLFSGTSTDTQYF.

The chain recombines TRBV9 with TRBJ2-3, with D perhaps matching TRBD2 (5 bases). Trimming left V 4 bases short and J 6 bases short, with 18 bases between. The CDR3 runs 15 residues. Germline CDR1 is SGDLS and CDR2 is YYNGEE. CDR3 loop: CASSNKGEFVDTQYF. Written as DNA, the CDR3 is TGTGCCAGCAGCAACAAGGGAGAATTTGTGGATACGCAGTATTTT. The full variable domain, its missing parts supplied by reference TRBV9 and TRBJ2-3, is DSGVTQTPKHLITATGQRVTLRCSPRSGDLSVYWYQQSLDQGLQFLIQYYNGEERAKGNILERFSAQQFPDLHSELNLSSLELGDSALYFCASSNKGEFVDTQYFGPGTRLTVL.

The table lists this clonotype with many counts. Here the CDR3 DNA reads TGCAGTGCTAGGGCGGGGACAGGGGAGACCTATGGCTACACCTTC. Its protein is CSARAGTGETYGYTF. The chain is built from TRBV20-1 and TRBJ1-2; 10 bases align to TRBD1. The germline gives CDR1 DFQATT, CDR2 SNEGSKA (reference sequence). Trimming took 3 bases from V and 4 from J; bases not matched to a gene: 8. The CDR3 covers 15 residues.